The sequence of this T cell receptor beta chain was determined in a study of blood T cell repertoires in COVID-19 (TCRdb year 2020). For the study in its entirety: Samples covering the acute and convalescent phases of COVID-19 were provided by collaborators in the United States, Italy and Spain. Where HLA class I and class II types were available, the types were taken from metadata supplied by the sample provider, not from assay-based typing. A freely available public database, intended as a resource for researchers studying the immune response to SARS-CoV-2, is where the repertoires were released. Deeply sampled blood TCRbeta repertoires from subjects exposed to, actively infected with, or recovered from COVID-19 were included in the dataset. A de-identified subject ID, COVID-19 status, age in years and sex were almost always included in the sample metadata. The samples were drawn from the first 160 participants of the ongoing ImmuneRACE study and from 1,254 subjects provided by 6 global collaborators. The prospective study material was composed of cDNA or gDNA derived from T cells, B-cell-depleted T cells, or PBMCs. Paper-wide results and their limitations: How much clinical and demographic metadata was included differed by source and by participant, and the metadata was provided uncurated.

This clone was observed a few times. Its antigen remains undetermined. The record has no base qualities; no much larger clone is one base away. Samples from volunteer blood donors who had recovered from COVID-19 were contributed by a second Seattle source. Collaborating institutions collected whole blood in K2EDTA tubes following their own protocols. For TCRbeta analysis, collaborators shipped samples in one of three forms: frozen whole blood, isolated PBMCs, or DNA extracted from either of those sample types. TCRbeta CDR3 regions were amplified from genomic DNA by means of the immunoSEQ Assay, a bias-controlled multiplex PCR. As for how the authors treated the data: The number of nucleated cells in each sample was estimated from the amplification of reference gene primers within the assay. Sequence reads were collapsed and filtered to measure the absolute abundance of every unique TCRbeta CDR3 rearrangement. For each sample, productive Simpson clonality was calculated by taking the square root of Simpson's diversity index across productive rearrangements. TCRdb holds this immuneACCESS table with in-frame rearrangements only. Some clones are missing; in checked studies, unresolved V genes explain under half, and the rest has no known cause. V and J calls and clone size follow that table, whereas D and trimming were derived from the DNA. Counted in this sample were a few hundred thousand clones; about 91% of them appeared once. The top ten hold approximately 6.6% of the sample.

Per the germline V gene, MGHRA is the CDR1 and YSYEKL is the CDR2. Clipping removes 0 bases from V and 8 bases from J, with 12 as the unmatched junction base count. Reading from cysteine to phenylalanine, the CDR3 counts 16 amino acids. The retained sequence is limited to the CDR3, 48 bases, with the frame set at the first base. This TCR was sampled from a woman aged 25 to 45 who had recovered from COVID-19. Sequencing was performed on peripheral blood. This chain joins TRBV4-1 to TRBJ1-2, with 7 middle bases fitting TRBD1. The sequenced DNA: TGCGCCAGCAGCCAAGATATGGCAGGGGGTTTTGACGGCTACACCTTC. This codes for CASSQDMAGGFDGYTF.